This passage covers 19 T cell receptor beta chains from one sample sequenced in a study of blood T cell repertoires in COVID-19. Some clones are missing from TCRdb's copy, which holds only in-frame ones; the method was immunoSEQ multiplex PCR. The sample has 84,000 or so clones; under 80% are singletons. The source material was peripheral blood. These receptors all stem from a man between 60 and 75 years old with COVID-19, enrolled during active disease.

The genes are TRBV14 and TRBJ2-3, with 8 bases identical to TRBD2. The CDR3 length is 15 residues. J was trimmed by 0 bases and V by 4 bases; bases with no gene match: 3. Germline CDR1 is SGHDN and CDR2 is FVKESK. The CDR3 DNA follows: TGTGCCAGCAGCCTAGCGGGAACTAGCACAGATACGCAGTATTTT. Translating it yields CASSLAGTSTDTQYF.

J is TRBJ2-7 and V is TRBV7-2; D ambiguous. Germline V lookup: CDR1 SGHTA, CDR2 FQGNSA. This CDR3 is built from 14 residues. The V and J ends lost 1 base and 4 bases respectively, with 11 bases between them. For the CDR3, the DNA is TGTGCCAGCAGCTTAGGCTATAAGCCTTACGAGCAGTACTTC. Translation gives CASSLGYKPYEQYF.

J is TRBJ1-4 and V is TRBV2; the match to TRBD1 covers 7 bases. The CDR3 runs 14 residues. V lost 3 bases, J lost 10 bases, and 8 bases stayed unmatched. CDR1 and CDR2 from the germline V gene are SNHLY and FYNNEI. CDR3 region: CASSDSGGRGKLFF. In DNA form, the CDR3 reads TGTGCCAGCAGTGATTCAGGGGGTCGGGGAAAACTGTTTTTT.

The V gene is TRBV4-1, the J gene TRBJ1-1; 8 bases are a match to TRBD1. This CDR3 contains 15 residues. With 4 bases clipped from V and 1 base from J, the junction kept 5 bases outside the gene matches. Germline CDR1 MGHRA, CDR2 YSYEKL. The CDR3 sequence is CASSRLQGENTEAFF. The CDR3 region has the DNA TGCGCCAGCAGCCGGTTACAGGGGGAGAACACTGAAGCTTTCTTT.

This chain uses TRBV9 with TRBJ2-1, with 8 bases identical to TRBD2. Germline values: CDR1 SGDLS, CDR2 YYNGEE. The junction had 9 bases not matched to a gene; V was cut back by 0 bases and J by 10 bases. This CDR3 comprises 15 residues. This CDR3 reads CASSVVDSGTLEQFF. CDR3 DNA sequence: TGTGCCAGCAGCGTAGTAGATAGCGGGACGTTGGAGCAGTTCTTC.

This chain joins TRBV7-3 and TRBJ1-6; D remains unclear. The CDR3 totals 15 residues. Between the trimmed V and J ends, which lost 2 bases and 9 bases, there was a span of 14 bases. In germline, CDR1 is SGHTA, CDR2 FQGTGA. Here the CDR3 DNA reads TGTGCCAGCAGCTTAGAGCCGGGGATGGGTTCACCCCTCCACTTT. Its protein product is CASSLEPGMGSPLHF.

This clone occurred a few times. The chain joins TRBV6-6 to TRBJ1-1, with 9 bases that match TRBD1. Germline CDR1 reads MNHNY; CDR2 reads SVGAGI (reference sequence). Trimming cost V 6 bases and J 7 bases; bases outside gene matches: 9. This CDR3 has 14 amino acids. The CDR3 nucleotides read TGTGCCAGCAGCGATACAGGGGGCGGGAGTGAAGCTTTCTTT. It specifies CASSDTGGGSEAFF.

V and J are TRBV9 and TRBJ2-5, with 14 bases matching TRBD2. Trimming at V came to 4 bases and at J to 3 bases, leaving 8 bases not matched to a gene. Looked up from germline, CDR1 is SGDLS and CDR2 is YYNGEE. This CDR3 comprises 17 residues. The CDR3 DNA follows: TGTGCCAGCAGCTCTCCGAAGGGACTAGCGGGAGAAGAGACCCAGTACTTC. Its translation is CASSSPKGLAGEETQYF.

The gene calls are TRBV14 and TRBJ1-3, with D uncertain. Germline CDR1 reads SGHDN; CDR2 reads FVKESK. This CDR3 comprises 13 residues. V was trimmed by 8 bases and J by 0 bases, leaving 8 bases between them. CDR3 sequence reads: CASASGSGNTIYF. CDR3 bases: TGTGCCAGCGCAAGCGGCTCTGGAAACACCATATATTTT.

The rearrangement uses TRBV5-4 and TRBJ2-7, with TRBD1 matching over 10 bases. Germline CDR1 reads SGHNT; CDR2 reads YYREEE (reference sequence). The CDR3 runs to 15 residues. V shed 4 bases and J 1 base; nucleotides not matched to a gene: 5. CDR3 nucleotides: TGTGCCAGCAGCATAGGGGGACAGGGGTCCTACGAGCAGTACTTC. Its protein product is CASSIGGQGSYEQYF.

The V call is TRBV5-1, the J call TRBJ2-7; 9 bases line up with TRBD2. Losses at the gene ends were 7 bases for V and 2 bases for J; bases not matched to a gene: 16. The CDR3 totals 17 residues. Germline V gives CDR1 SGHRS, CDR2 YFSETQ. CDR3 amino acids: CASATEPGTSWTYEQYF. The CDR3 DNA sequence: TGCGCCAGCGCAACCGAACCCGGGACTAGCTGGACCTACGAGCAGTACTTC.

The CDR3 sequence is CASSPGREKLFF. The CDR3 bases are TGCGCCAGCAGCCCTGGGAGGGAAAAACTGTTTTTT. The rearrangement joins TRBV4-1 to TRBJ1-4, with D hard to call. V dropped 4 bases and J dropped 8 bases, with 8 bases sitting between them. The CDR3 totals 12 residues. Germline V gene data show CDR1 as MGHRA and CDR2 as YSYEKL.

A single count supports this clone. DNA of the CDR3: TGTGCCAGCAGCTTAGCGCCTACCGGAGCTAATGAAAAACTGTTTTTT. Its protein product is CASSLAPTGANEKLFF. The chain carries TRBV7-6 and TRBJ1-4; no reliable D call. CDR1 and CDR2 from the germline V gene are SGHVS and FNYEAQ. With 0 bases removed from V and 3 bases from J, the gap between germline ends came to 11 bases. This CDR3 comprises 16 residues.

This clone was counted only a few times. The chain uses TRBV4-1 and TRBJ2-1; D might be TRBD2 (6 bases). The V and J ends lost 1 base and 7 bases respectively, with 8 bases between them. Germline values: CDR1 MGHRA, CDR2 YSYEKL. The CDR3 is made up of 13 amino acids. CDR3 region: CASSQGGENEQFF. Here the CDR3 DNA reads TGCGCCAGCAGCCAAGGCGGGGAAAATGAGCAGTTCTTC.

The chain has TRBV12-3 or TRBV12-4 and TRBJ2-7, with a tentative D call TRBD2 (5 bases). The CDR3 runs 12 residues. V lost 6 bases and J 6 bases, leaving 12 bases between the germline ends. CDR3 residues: CASRPTEGEQYF. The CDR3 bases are TGTGCCAGCAGGCCCACAGAGGGCGAGCAGTACTTC.

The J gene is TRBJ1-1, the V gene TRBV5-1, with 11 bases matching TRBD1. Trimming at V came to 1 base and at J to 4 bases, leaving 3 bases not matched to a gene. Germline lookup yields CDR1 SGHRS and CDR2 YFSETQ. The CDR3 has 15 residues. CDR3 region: CASSLSGTGGTEAFF. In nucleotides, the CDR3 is TGCGCCAGCAGCTTGAGTGGGACAGGGGGCACTGAAGCTTTCTTT.

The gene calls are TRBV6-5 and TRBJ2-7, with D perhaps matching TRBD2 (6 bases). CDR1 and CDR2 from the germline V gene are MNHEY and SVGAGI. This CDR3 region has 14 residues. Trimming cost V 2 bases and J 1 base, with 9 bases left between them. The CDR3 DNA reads TGTGCCAGCAGTTACGGGCGGGAATCCTACGAGCAGTACTTC. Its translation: CASSYGRESYEQYF.

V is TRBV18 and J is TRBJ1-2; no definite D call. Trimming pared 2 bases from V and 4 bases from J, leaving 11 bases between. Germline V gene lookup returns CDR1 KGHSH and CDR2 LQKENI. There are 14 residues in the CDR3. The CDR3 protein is CASSPEGVSYGYTF. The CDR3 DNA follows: TGTGCCAGCTCACCAGAGGGAGTAAGCTATGGCTACACCTTC.

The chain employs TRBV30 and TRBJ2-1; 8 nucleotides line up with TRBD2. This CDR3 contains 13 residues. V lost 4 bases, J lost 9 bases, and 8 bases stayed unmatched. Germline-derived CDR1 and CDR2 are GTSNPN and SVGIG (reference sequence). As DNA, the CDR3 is TGTGCCTGGATTCGGGAGGGGACAAGTGAGCAGTTCTTC. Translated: CAWIREGTSEQFF.